The clone carrying this T cell receptor beta chain was observed a single time. What it binds is unknown. The CDR3 is made up of 17 amino acids. V lost 5 bases and J lost 3; bases outside the gene matches: 14. Germline loops: CDR1 ENHRY, CDR2 SYGVKD. This record belongs to a study of T cells and Merkel cell carcinoma outcomes. Study conclusions and caveats: Reportedly, T-cell repertoire with density predicts Merkel cell carcinoma outcomes.

This table comes from immunoSEQ multiplex PCR, and its TCRdb copy is limited to in-frame clones, with some not included. The profile shows about 15,000 clones, around 90% of them singletons. The sequenced material came from tumor tissue from Merkel cell carcinoma. This TCR was sampled from a human donor with Merkel cell carcinoma. V is TRBV10-3 and J is TRBJ2-3; 7 bases align to TRBD1. The chain's CDR3 is CAISSTVDRVGTDTQYF. The CDR3 DNA reads TGTGCCATCAGTTCGACGGTAGACAGGGTTGGGACAGATACGCAGTATTTT.